Below, 32 T cell receptor beta chains from the same sample are listed, as sequenced in a study of post-analysis software for immune sequencing data. Notes on the study in general: Five or six TRBV segments, TRBV5-6, TRBV5-1 and TRBV20-1 among them, were found more frequent in patients than controls.

Antigen specificity for these receptors is unknown. Unique molecular identifiers were built into the TCR beta cDNA libraries. A single record per CDR3 protein comes from TCRdb applying MiXCR to the PCR reads. Of under 650,000 distinct CDR3 sequences listed, 44% are singletons. Source material: blood. Receptors were obtained from a girl between 10 and 17 years old with multiple sclerosis.

The DNA of the CDR3 is TGTGCCATCAGTGAGTCGACGGGTTCTGGGGAAGCTTTCTTT. Amino acid sequence: CAISESTGSGEAFF. The chain combines TRBV10-3 with TRBJ1-1; D uncertain. Germline CDR1 and CDR2: ENHRY and SYGVKD. The CDR3 loop spans 14 amino acids. V gave up 0 bases and J gave up 8 bases, with 13 bases separating them.

There are a few counts of this clonotype. The chain links TRBV5-6 to TRBJ1-2; no clear D. This CDR3 comprises 14 residues. Between the trimmed V and J ends, which lost 4 bases and 8 bases, there was a span of 18 bases. The germline CDR1 and CDR2 sequences are SGHDT and YYEEEE. As DNA, the CDR3 is TGTGCCAGCAGCCGGGCCTCGGGGAGACCAGGCTACACCTTC. This gives the protein CASSRASGRPGYTF.

The chain is built from TRBV7-2 and TRBJ2-7; 9 positions agree with TRBD1. The closer fit of TRBJ2-5 to the DNA end suggests the J call may be wrong. The germline V gene has CDR1 SGHTA and CDR2 FQGNSA. The CDR3 spans 14 residues. CDR3 bases: TGTGCCAGCAGCCGACAGGGGGTTCGAGAGACCCAGTACTTC. Translated, it gives CASSRQGVRETQYF.

On this clonotype: The germline gene is not matched at one end of the junction; a read error may be the cause. The chain recombines TRBV5-5 with TRBJ2-7, with 7 nucleotides matching TRBD2. In germline, CDR1 is SGHKS, CDR2 YYEKEE (reference sequence). The CDR3 has 15 amino acids. The CDR3 DNA reads TGTACCAGCAGCTCCTTAGCGGGCTACTCCTACGAGCAGTACTTC. Protein product: CTSSSLAGYSYEQYF.

The J gene is TRBJ1-6, the V gene TRBV20-1; D might be TRBD1 (6 bases). Germline lookup yields CDR1 DFQATT and CDR2 SNEGSKA (reference sequence). The CDR3 spans 13 residues. Trimming shortened V by 5 bases and J by 7 bases, and 12 bases separated the two germline ends. This CDR3 reads CSAAVTGNSPLHF. As DNA, the CDR3 is TGCAGTGCTGCTGTTACAGGGAATTCACCCCTCCACTTT.

This clonotype was seen just once. An end of the junction differs from the germline gene, which may be a read error. This chain links TRBV10-3 with TRBJ1-1, with D unclear. CDR1 and CDR2 from the germline V gene are ENHRY and SYGVKD. This CDR3 region has 13 residues. CDR3 region: CALSDILNTEAFF. The DNA for the CDR3 is TGTGCCCTCAGCGATATCTTGAACACTGAAGCTTTCTTT.

The chain combines TRBV7-2 with TRBJ2-1, with 9 nucleotides matching TRBD2. Germline assignment: CDR1 SGHTA and CDR2 FQGNSA. J was trimmed by 5 bases and V by 1 base; bases with no gene match: 6. The CDR3 length is 16 residues. The CDR3 bases are TGTGCCAGCAGCTTAGGGCGGGGGGGGAGAAACAATGAGCAGTTCTTC. It specifies CASSLGRGGRNNEQFF.

This clonotype was counted ten times or more. The chain couples TRBV20-1 to TRBJ2-5; 10 bases align to TRBD2. There are 15 residues in the CDR3. Germline assignment: CDR1 DFQATT and CDR2 SNEGSKA (reference sequence). The trim removed 2 bases at V and 4 bases at J, leaving 7 bases unmatched. In DNA form, the CDR3 reads TGCAGTGCTAGACTTCAGCGGGGGGGCCGAGAGACCCAGTACTTC. It translates to CSARLQRGGRETQYF.

The chain combines TRBV20-1 with TRBJ2-1; 9 nucleotides match TRBD2. This CDR3 comprises 13 residues. The ends lost 3 bases at V and 8 bases at J; junction bases unmatched: 5. The germline CDR1 and CDR2 sequences are DFQATT and SNEGSKA (reference sequence). CDR3 sequence reads: CSARRGGPDEQFF. CDR3 sequence (DNA): TGCAGTGCTAGGCGGGGGGGCCCGGATGAGCAGTTCTTC.

The V call is TRBV10-2, the J call TRBJ1-5; the D is unclear. Germline V gene lookup returns CDR1 WSHSY and CDR2 SAAADI. This CDR3 has 14 residues. V lost 0 bases to trimming and J lost 5 bases, with 8 bases between them. In nucleotides, the CDR3 is TGCGCCAGCAGTGAGTCGGACGGATATCAGCCCCAGCATTTT. As protein: CASSESDGYQPQHF.

This clonotype showed up just a few times. The chain has TRBV29-1 and TRBJ2-4, with a tentative D call TRBD1 (5 bases). From germline, CDR1 is SQVTM and CDR2 ANQGSEA. The CDR3 spans 14 residues. V lost 3 bases and J lost 2, with 11 bases in between. The CDR3 protein is CSVEAGWSKNIQYF. The CDR3 region has the DNA TGCAGCGTTGAGGCAGGGTGGTCCAAAAACATTCAGTACTTC.

The chain carries TRBV12-3 or TRBV12-4 and TRBJ2-5, with D possibly being TRBD2 (6 bases). There are 14 residues in the CDR3. Trimming cost V 3 bases and J 3 bases, with 11 bases left between them. CDR3 in amino acids: CASSLWGVKETQYF. The DNA of the CDR3 is TGTGCCAGCAGTTTGTGGGGGGTCAAAGAGACCCAGTACTTC.

The chain has TRBV5-1 and TRBJ1-2, with D unresolved. Germline values: CDR1 SGHRS, CDR2 YFSETQ. This CDR3 has 13 residues. Trimming left V 0 bases short and J 8 bases short, with 11 bases between. CDR3 sequence (DNA): TGCGCCAGCAGCTTGGAGGGCAGTTCGGGCTACACCTTC. This codes for CASSLEGSSGYTF.

This chain connects TRBV3-1 to TRBJ2-1; 13 nucleotides line up with TRBD2. This CDR3 region has 16 residues. Trimming took 1 base from V and 4 from J; bases not matched to a gene: 1. CDR1 is LGHDT, CDR2 YNNKEL, per germline (reference sequence). The CDR3 sequence is CASSQVGLAGYNEQFF. In DNA, the CDR3 is TGTGCCAGCAGCCAAGTGGGACTAGCGGGGTACAATGAGCAGTTCTTC.

This clonotype was seen a handful of times. This sequence joins TRBV20-1 and TRBJ2-1; D unclear. This CDR3 is 12 amino acids long. Per germline, CDR1 DFQATT and CDR2 SNEGSKA (reference sequence). The germline V and J ends were trimmed by 3 bases and 5 bases, with 8 bases remaining between them. The CDR3 spells CSARLSDNEQFF. The CDR3 nucleotides read TGCAGTGCTAGGTTATCAGACAATGAGCAGTTCTTC.

The chain recombines TRBV9 with TRBJ2-5; 7 bases fit TRBD2. The germline V gene encodes CDR1 SGDLS and CDR2 YYNGEE. Trimming took 0 bases from V and 0 from J; bases not matched to a gene: 5. The CDR3 length is 16 residues. In nucleotides, the CDR3 is TGTGCCAGCAGCGTAGGGGACTACGGGCACCAAGAGACCCAGTACTTC. Protein product: CASSVGDYGHQETQYF. Based on the CDR3 plus reference TRBV9 and TRBJ2-5, the full variable domain is DSGVTQTPKHLITATGQRVTLRCSPRSGDLSVYWYQQSLDQGLQFLIQYYNGEERAKGNILERFSAQQFPDLHSELNLSSLELGDSALYFCASSVGDYGHQETQYFGPGTRLLVL.

V is TRBV12-3 or TRBV12-4 and J is TRBJ2-1, with 11 bases identical to TRBD1. There are 15 residues in the CDR3. V lost 6 bases to trimming and J lost 5 bases; unmatched junction nucleotides: 6. The CDR3 sequence: CASSTGTGGHNEQFF. The CDR3 bases are TGTGCCAGCAGCACCGGGACAGGGGGTCACAATGAGCAGTTCTTC.

This clonotype was counted once. This rearrangement joins TRBV11-3 to TRBJ2-4; TRBD1 matches 7 bases. Germline V lookup: CDR1 SGHNT, CDR2 YENEEA. The CDR3 has 13 residues. The ends lost 5 bases at V and 6 bases at J; junction bases unmatched: 4. The CDR3 region has the DNA TGTGCCAGCAGCAAGACAGGGAGAAACATTCAGTACTTC. It yields the protein CASSKTGRNIQYF.

The chain joins TRBV6-5 to TRBJ1-2, with 9 bases fitting TRBD1. V lost 6 bases and J lost 3; bases outside the gene matches: 5. Germline V gene data show CDR1 as MNHEY and CDR2 as SVGAGI. This CDR3 contains 14 residues. The CDR3 spells CASRETGGDYGYTF. CDR3 coding DNA: TGTGCCAGCAGAGAGACAGGGGGTGACTATGGCTACACCTTC.

The chain is built from TRBV15 and TRBJ2-7, with D perhaps TRBD1 or TRBD2 (5 bases each). Trimming left V 4 bases short and J 0 bases short, with 10 bases between. The CDR3 extends over 14 amino acids. Germline values: CDR1 LNHNV, CDR2 YYDKDF (reference sequence). The CDR3 region is CATSIGALSYEQYF. As DNA, the CDR3 is TGTGCCACCAGCATCGGGGCACTCTCCTACGAGCAGTACTTC.

The chain couples TRBV11-2 to TRBJ1-1; unclear D gene. The CDR3 has 13 residues. Trimming pared 3 bases from V and 8 bases from J, leaving 13 bases between. CDR1 SGHAT and CDR2 FQNNGV come from the germline V gene. The CDR3 sequence: CASSFTPDGEAFF. For the CDR3, the DNA is TGTGCCAGCAGCTTTACACCCGATGGGGAAGCTTTCTTT.

The genes are TRBV7-9 and TRBJ1-2, with D uncertain. V lost 4 bases, J lost 8 bases, and 29 bases lay in between. The CDR3 runs 18 residues. Germline CDR1 SEHNR, CDR2 FQNEAQ (reference sequence). The CDR3 DNA reads TGTGCCAGCAGCTCGTCGTTAAGCCCCAGGACTATTCCCGGGGGCTACACCTTC. Its protein product is CASSSSLSPRTIPGGYTF.

The rearrangement joins TRBV5-1 to TRBJ2-5, with D perhaps TRBD2 (6 bases). The better agreement between TRBJ2-7 and the DNA end casts doubt on the J call. CDR1 SGHRS and CDR2 YFSETQ come from the germline V gene. This CDR3 region has 14 residues. CDR3 in amino acids: CASSLVAGPDEQYF. As DNA, the CDR3 is TGCGCCAGCAGCTTGGTGGCGGGGCCGGACGAGCAGTACTTC.

There are a few counts of this clonotype. The chain employs TRBV6-5 and TRBJ2-7, with 9 bases fitting TRBD2. The CDR3 runs to 13 residues. V lost 5 bases to trimming and J lost 5 bases; unmatched junction nucleotides: 4. Per germline, CDR1 MNHEY and CDR2 SVGAGI. CDR3 amino acids: CASSVAGVNEQYF. The CDR3, as DNA: TGTGCCAGCAGTGTAGCGGGAGTGAACGAGCAGTACTTC.

The gene calls are TRBV12-3 or TRBV12-4 and TRBJ2-3, with TRBD2 as a possible D gene (5 bases). Deletions cut 6 bases from V and 5 bases from J, with 12 bases between. The CDR3 contains 13 residues. The CDR3 reads CASSPSREDTQYF. The CDR3 region has the DNA TGTGCCAGCAGCCCGTCCCGGGAAGATACGCAGTATTTT.

This clonotype was seen more than once but under ten times. V and J are TRBV5-6 and TRBJ1-4; unclear D gene. This CDR3 is 13 amino acids long. Trimming took off 4 bases at V and 8 bases at J, with 12 bases between the two ends. Looked up from germline, CDR1 is SGHDT and CDR2 is YYEEEE. The CDR3, as DNA: TGTGCCAGCAGCGAGAGCAACGGAGAAAAACTGTTTTTT. This sequence encodes CASSESNGEKLFF.

This clonotype occurred a few times. The V and J genes are TRBV5-1 and TRBJ2-7; D may be TRBD1 or TRBD2 (5 bases each). V lost 4 bases to trimming and J lost 3 bases, with 11 bases between them. The CDR3 has 13 residues. Germline lookup yields CDR1 SGHRS and CDR2 YFSETQ. CDR3 in amino acids: CASSPGDGYEQYF. The CDR3 nucleotides read TGCGCCAGCAGCCCCGGGGACGGCTACGAGCAGTACTTC. Combining the CDR3 with reference TRBV5-1 and TRBJ2-7 gives the whole variable domain KAGVTQTPRYLIKTRGQQVTLSCSPISGHRSVSWYQQTPGQGLQFLFEYFSETQRNKGNFPGRFSGRQFSNSRSEMNVSTLELGDSALYLCASSPGDGYEQYFGPGTRLTVT.

This clonotype appeared many times. The V and J genes are TRBV7-8 and TRBJ2-1, with no clear D. With 5 bases removed from V and 4 bases from J, the gap between germline ends came to 9 bases. CDR1 and CDR2 (germline): SGHVS, FQNEAQ. The CDR3 contains 13 residues. In DNA, the CDR3 is TGTGCCAGCAGCCCGTTGGGATACAATGAGCAGTTCTTC. Its translation: CASSPLGYNEQFF. Complete variable domain (other parts from reference TRBV7-8 and TRBJ2-1): GAGVSQSPRYKVAKRGQDVALRCDPISGHVSLFWYQQALGQGPEFLTYFQNEAQLDKSGLPSDRFFAERPEGSVSTLKIQRTQQEDSAVYLCASSPLGYNEQFFGPGTRLTVL.

The rearrangement uses TRBV15 and TRBJ2-2; D is unclear. V lost 0 bases, J lost 6 bases, and 5 bases lay in between. The CDR3 spans 13 residues. Germline V lookup: CDR1 LNHNV, CDR2 YYDKDF (reference sequence). The CDR3 coding sequence is TGTGCCACCAGCAGAGATCTCTCCGGGGAGCTGTTTTTT. Translation gives CATSRDLSGELFF.

The J gene is TRBJ2-7, the V gene TRBV7-2; perhaps TRBD1 as D (5 bases). The J call may be wrong; the DNA end is better matched by TRBJ2-4. Looked up from germline, CDR1 is SGHTA and CDR2 is FQGNSA. The CDR3 contains 13 residues. CDR3: CASSLGTSDIQYF. In DNA, the CDR3 is TGTGCCAGCAGCTTAGGGACATCAGACATTCAGTACTTC.

The V and J genes are TRBV7-9 and TRBJ2-3; the D call may be TRBD1 or TRBD2 (5 bases each). V was cut by 1 base and J by 4 bases, with 9 bases left in between. This CDR3 contains 14 residues. The V gene's germline CDR1 is SEHNR and CDR2 FQNEAQ (reference sequence). The CDR3 DNA reads as TGTGCCAGCAGCTTAGATCAGGGAGCAGATACGCAGTATTTT. Translation gives CASSLDQGADTQYF.

The chain recombines TRBV2 with TRBJ1-1, with D unresolved. The germline V gene has CDR1 SNHLY and CDR2 FYNNEI. Trimming removed 3 bases at V and 4 bases at J, with 6 bases between. The CDR3 loop spans 12 amino acids. As DNA, the CDR3 is TGTGCCAGCAGTGATGGAGTCACTGAAGCTTTCTTT. The encoded protein is CASSDGVTEAFF.